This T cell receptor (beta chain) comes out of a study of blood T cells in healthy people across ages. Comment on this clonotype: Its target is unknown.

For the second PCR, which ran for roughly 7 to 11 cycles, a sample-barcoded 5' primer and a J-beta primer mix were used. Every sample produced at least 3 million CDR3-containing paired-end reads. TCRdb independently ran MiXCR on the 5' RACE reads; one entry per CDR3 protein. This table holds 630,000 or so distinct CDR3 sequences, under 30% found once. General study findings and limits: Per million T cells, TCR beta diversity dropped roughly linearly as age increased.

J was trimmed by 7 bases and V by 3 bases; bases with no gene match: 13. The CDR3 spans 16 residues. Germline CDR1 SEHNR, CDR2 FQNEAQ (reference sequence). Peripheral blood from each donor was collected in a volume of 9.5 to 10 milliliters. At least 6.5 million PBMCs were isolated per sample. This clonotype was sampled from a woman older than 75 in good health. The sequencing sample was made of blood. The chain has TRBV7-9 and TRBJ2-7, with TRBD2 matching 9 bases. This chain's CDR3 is CASSLAGGQVRNEQYF. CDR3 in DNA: TGTGCCAGCAGCTTGGCGGGGGGGCAGGTTCGCAATGAGCAGTACTTC.